This T cell receptor beta chain is from a study of CD8 T cells in Susac syndrome (dated by TCRdb to about 2019). Study-wide context: Of the Susac syndrome patients who were sequenced, fewer than 10 were in clinical remission while six had clinically active disease. At blood withdrawal, Susac syndrome patients were therapy-naive, treated with corticosteroids (with IVIg additionally given to some), or treated with IVIg alone. Repertoire sequencing was used to test whether CD8+ T cell activation and differentiation in Susac syndrome was antigen driven. The study compared CD8+ T cell repertoire clonality among 12 healthy donors, 14 Susac syndrome patients and fewer than 19 multiple sclerosis patients. The research as a whole found: Susac syndrome CD8+ repertoires showed clonal expansion, highest in CD8+ TEMRA cells and greater in clinically active than remitting patients. The study acknowledged that relatively few individuals were included in the TCR sequencing and HLA analysis. Looking at Susac-specific public clones, the researchers identified under 20 in the total CD8+ repertoire and 4 or 5 in the CD8+ TEMRA repertoire.

Comments on this clonotype: Its antigen is unknown. Nothing much larger sits one base from this clone, and base qualities are not available.

Peripheral blood CD8+ and CD4+ T cells from healthy donors, Susac syndrome patients and multiple sclerosis patients were profiled using high-throughput TCR beta sequencing. The Susac syndrome patients fulfilled recently defined diagnostic criteria for either definite or probable disease. CD8+ TEMRA cells were enriched by FACS, while bulk CD8+ and CD4+ T cells were purified by magnetic negative isolation. Blood was drawn into EDTA tubes, processed within 24 hours, and PBMCs were isolated by density gradient centrifugation. PBMCs intended for TCR sequencing were cryopreserved in liquid nitrogen and were subsequently thawed in a 37 degrees C water bath. The sorted or isolated CD4+, CD8+ and CD8+ TEMRA cells had a purity of 90% or higher. V ends up 0 bases short and J 5 bases short, with an unmatched junction base count of 6. Including the terminal cysteine and phenylalanine, the CDR3 comprises 15 residues. Solely the CDR3 DNA is kept, with 45 bases framed from the first base. CDR1 and CDR2, per the germline V gene (reference sequence), are LGHDT and YNNKEL.

RNA was extracted using the RNeasy kit, and roughly 0.45 to 1 ug of the RNA was reverse transcribed with random hexamers. The immunoSEQ multiplex PCR assay, which covers 54 Vbeta and 13 Jbeta segments, was used to amplify TCR beta CDR3 regions. PCR amplification bias was corrected using a synthetic template baseline for primer optimization and computational correction. In the paper's pipeline: Reads were assigned to V, D and J genes according to IMGT and analyzed in immunoSEQ Analyzer, with only productive sequences retained. To calculate clonality, Shannon entropy was normalized by log2 of the number of productive unique sequences and then subtracted from one. For each patient and control, public and private clones were evaluated within the 100 most prevalent clones. Susac-specific clones were defined as absent from healthy and MS cohorts, over a thousand published viral clones and other ImmuneACCESS disease sequences. In TCRdb, the public reads were trimmed at Q25 with fastp and aligned with MiXCR, with productive beta chains retained. Entries are consolidated by CDR3 protein sequence, retaining the most common genes and DNA. For this entry, the V and J calls and clone size follow TCRdb and not the study's own pipeline. This sample has around 170,000 distinct CDR3 sequences in its table, and 95% of those were observed once. Less than 0.2% of the sample belongs to the ten largest clones.

Recombination connected TRBV3-1 to TRBJ1-2; TRBD1 fits 7 bases in the junction. The clonotype comes from a human donor with Susac syndrome. Sequencing input: CD8+ T cells from PBMCs. The CDR3 loop reads CASSQETGASYGYTF. The DNA sequence reads TGTGCCAGCAGCCAAGAAACAGGGGCCAGTTATGGCTACACCTTC. With the rest looked up from the reference TRBV3-1 and TRBJ1-2 genes rather than sequenced, the full variable domain is DTAVSQTPKYLVTQMGNDKSIKCEQNLGHDTMYWYKQDSKKFLKIMFSYNNKELIINETVPNRFSPKSPDKAHLNLHINSLELGDSAVYFCASSQETGASYGYTFGSGTRLTVV.